One and the same sample provided the 20 T cell receptor beta chains below, sequenced in a study of OX40 agonist ivuxolimab in advanced cancers. Some clones are missing from TCRdb's copy, which holds only in-frame ones; the method was immunoSEQ multiplex PCR. The sample holds tens of thousands of clones; approximately 90% are singletons and the top ten take roughly 15%. Sample: CD4+ or CD8+ T cells sorted from blood, taken in a trial of the OX40 agonist ivuxolimab. The receptors stem from an adult with an advanced solid tumor such as melanoma, head and neck, liver or kidney cancer.

The count of this clone is one. J is TRBJ2-1 and V is TRBV5-1; 16 nucleotides line up with TRBD2. Germline CDR1 reads SGHRS; CDR2 reads YFSETQ. V shed 4 bases, J shed 5 bases, and the junction held 9 bases outside the gene matches. The CDR3 loop spans 18 amino acids. The CDR3 loop is CASSTGLAGGPTHNEQFF. CDR3 sequence (DNA): TGCGCCAGCAGCACGGGACTAGCGGGAGGGCCCACACACAATGAGCAGTTCTTC.

The V and J genes are TRBV10-3 and TRBJ2-1, with TRBD2 matching 10 bases. The CDR3 sequence is 15 residues long. From germline, CDR1 is ENHRY and CDR2 SYGVKD. Unmatched junction bases numbered 2, after V lost 2 bases and J lost 4 bases. The DNA for the CDR3 is TGTGCCATCAGTGAGGGAGCGGGAGGGTACAATGAGCAGTTCTTC. It codes for CAISEGAGGYNEQFF.

The genes are TRBV7-2 and TRBJ2-3, with 7 bases aligning to TRBD2. Germline CDR1 and CDR2: SGHTA and FQGNSA. This CDR3 is built from 15 residues. Trimming cost V 4 bases and J 0 bases; bases outside gene matches: 4. The CDR3 DNA follows: TGTGCCAGCAGCTGGGGGGGGACTAGCACAGATACGCAGTATTTT. Translated, it gives CASSWGGTSTDTQYF.

The chain uses TRBV5-4 and TRBJ1-1; 7 bases align to TRBD1. Losses at the gene ends were 7 bases for V and 1 base for J; bases not matched to a gene: 7. This CDR3 spans 14 amino acids. Germline CDR1 is SGHNT and CDR2 is YYREEE (reference sequence). CDR3 protein: CASRGGTENTEAFF. Written as DNA, the CDR3 is TGTGCCAGCCGAGGAGGGACAGAGAACACTGAAGCTTTCTTT.

This chain links TRBV7-2 with TRBJ2-1; D gene uncertain. The germline CDR1 and CDR2 sequences are SGHTA and FQGNSA. CDR3 length: 11 residues. V was trimmed by 1 base and J by 6 bases, leaving 1 base between them. The CDR3 region has the DNA TGTGCCAGCAGCTTAGTCAATGAGCAGTTCTTC. Its protein is CASSLVNEQFF.

The V and J genes are TRBV7-9 and TRBJ2-1, with unresolved D. V lost 2 bases to trimming and J lost 2 bases, with 16 bases between them. Germline CDR1 is SEHNR and CDR2 is FQNEAQ (reference sequence). The CDR3 extends over 17 amino acids. The CDR3 DNA reads TGTGCCAGCAGCTTAAGGGTTACAGATTATACCTACAATGAGCAGTTCTTC. This encodes CASSLRVTDYTYNEQFF.

DNA of the CDR3: TGTGCCAGCAGCCTCCCGACTAGCGGGAGAGCTGAGCAGTACTTC. Encoded protein: CASSLPTSGRAEQYF. The V gene is TRBV5-4, the J gene TRBJ2-7, with 12 bases fitting TRBD2. Germline assignment: CDR1 SGHNT and CDR2 YYREEE (reference sequence). The ends lost 4 bases at V and 7 bases at J; junction bases unmatched: 9. This CDR3 region has 15 residues. Full variable domain (rest looked up from reference TRBV5-4 and TRBJ2-7): ETGVTQSPTHLIKTRGQQVTLRCSSQSGHNTVSWYQQALGQGPQFIFQYYREEENGRGNFPPRFSGLQFPNYSSELNVNALELDDSALYLCASSLPTSGRAEQYFGPGTRLTVT.

V is TRBV19 and J is TRBJ1-5; D call uncertain. Germline lookup yields CDR1 LNHDA and CDR2 SQIVND (reference sequence). V lost 5 bases to trimming and J lost 2 bases, with 7 bases between them. The CDR3 covers 13 residues. The CDR3, as DNA: TGTGCCAGTAGTGAGAAGGGCAATCAGCCCCAGCATTTT. It is translated as CASSEKGNQPQHF.

The CDR3 sequence: CASSLAGGPTNTQYF. DNA of the CDR3: TGTGCCAGCAGCTTAGCGGGAGGGCCTACGAATACGCAGTATTTT. The chain employs TRBV7-3 and TRBJ2-3; TRBD2 agrees at 9 bases. The CDR3 has 15 residues. V was clipped by 2 bases and J by 7 bases; unmatched bases: 7. CDR1 and CDR2 from the germline V gene are SGHTA and FQGTGA.

The CDR3 loop reads CASSASGAYEQYF. The CDR3 DNA is TGTGCCAGCTCGGCTAGCGGGGCCTACGAGCAGTACTTC. The V and J genes are TRBV18 and TRBJ2-5; 9 bases fit TRBD2. The J call may be in error: the DNA end matches TRBJ2-7 better. CDR1 is KGHSH and CDR2 is LQKENI in the germline V gene. CDR3 length: 13 amino acids.

The chain couples TRBV6-5 to TRBJ2-7; 8 bases are a match to TRBD1. Germline CDR1 and CDR2: MNHEY and SVGAGI. CDR3 length: 14 amino acids. The V gene end was trimmed by 2 bases and the J gene end by 5 bases; junction bases not matched to a gene: 5. The CDR3 nucleotides read TGTGCCAGCAGTTACGGGCAGGGGGCGGACGAGCAGTACTTC. Residues: CASSYGQGADEQYF.

V is TRBV4-3 and J is TRBJ2-7, with 9 bases fitting TRBD2. CDR1 is LGHNA, CDR2 YSLEER, per germline. CDR3 length: 18 amino acids. The J segment lost 3 bases and the V segment lost 0 bases, leaving 12 bases of the junction unmatched. This CDR3 reads CASSQESSPTSGIYEQYF. In DNA form, the CDR3 reads TGCGCCAGCAGCCAAGAAAGTAGTCCGACTAGCGGCATCTACGAGCAGTACTTC.

V and J are TRBV7-9 and TRBJ2-3, with 7 bases identical to TRBD2. This CDR3 region has 12 residues. With 5 bases clipped from V and 6 bases from J, the junction kept 2 bases outside the gene matches. Germline CDR1 is SEHNR and CDR2 is FQNEAQ (reference sequence). The CDR3 here is CASSLLADTQYF. As DNA, the CDR3 is TGTGCCAGCAGCCTACTAGCGGATACGCAGTATTTT.

The chain couples TRBV27 to TRBJ2-7, with D uncertain. Germline values: CDR1 MNHEY, CDR2 SMNVEV (reference sequence). V was trimmed by 0 bases and J by 5 bases, leaving 5 bases between them. The CDR3 extends over 12 amino acids. The CDR3 DNA reads TGTGCCAGCAGTTTATCGGGTCACGAGCAGTACTTC. This codes for CASSLSGHEQYF.

This clone was seen once. V gene TRBV7-3 combines with J gene TRBJ2-1; 11 bases are shared with TRBD2. V shed 4 bases and J 7 bases; nucleotides not matched to a gene: 6. CDR1 is SGHTA and CDR2 is FQGTGA in the germline V gene. The CDR3 length is 15 residues. CDR3 nucleotide sequence: TGTGCCAGCAGCTATCTAGCGGGAGGTGGAAATGAGCAGTTCTTC. It translates to CASSYLAGGGNEQFF.

The chain uses TRBV11-2 and TRBJ1-2; D possibly corresponds to TRBD1 (5 bases). The CDR3 has 14 residues. The V and J ends lost 0 bases and 2 bases respectively, with 7 bases between them. Germline V gives CDR1 SGHAT, CDR2 FQNNGV. CDR3 bases: TGTGCCAGCAGCTTAGACCGGGACAACTATGGCTACACCTTC. Translating gives CASSLDRDNYGYTF.

The chain is built from TRBV6-5 and TRBJ2-7, with D maybe TRBD1 (8 bases). The CDR3 consists of 14 residues. V shed 5 bases and J shed 5 bases, with 16 bases lying between them. Germline V gives CDR1 MNHEY, CDR2 SVGAGI. Here the CDR3 reads CASSMTGDYNEQYF. CDR3 bases: TGTGCCAGCAGTATGACAGGGGACTATAACGAGCAGTACTTC.

The rearrangement links TRBV13 to TRBJ2-4; perhaps TRBD1 as D (6 bases). Per the germline V gene, CDR1 is PRHDT and CDR2 is FYEKMQ (reference sequence). The CDR3 is made up of 13 amino acids. Trimming left V 9 bases short and J 6 bases short, with 15 bases between. CDR3 sequence (DNA): TGTGCCAGTACAGGGTCCTTGAGAAACATTCAGTACTTC. It yields the protein CASTGSLRNIQYF. Full variable domain (outside the CDR3, taken from reference TRBV13 and TRBJ2-4): AAGVIQSPRHLIKEKRETATLKCYPIPRHDTVYWYQQGPGQDPQFLISFYEKMQSDKGSIPDRFSAQQFSDYHSELNMSSLELGDSALYFCASTGSLRNIQYFGAGTRLSVL.

The chain recombines TRBV7-8 with TRBJ2-3; either TRBD1 or TRBD2 may fit D (7 bases each). Germline V lookup: CDR1 SGHVS, CDR2 FQNEAQ. The CDR3 runs to 15 residues. Trimming cost V 1 base and J 9 bases, with 17 bases left between them. CDR3: CASSLGQGGLRTQYF. The CDR3 coding sequence is TGTGCCAGCAGCTTAGGTCAGGGGGGGTTGAGGACGCAGTATTTT.

The chain couples TRBV7-2 to TRBJ1-2; D might be TRBD1 (5 bases). CDR1 is SGHTA and CDR2 is FQGNSA in the germline V gene. The CDR3 extends over 14 amino acids. Between the trimmed V and J ends, which lost 4 bases and 6 bases, there was a span of 15 bases. CDR3 loop: CASSSLGLSNGYTF. The CDR3 DNA sequence: TGTGCCAGCAGCTCGCTGGGACTTAGCAATGGCTACACCTTC.